This T cell receptor (beta chain) was obtained from a study of blood T cell repertoires in COVID-19. This CDR3 spans 17 amino acids. CDR1 SGHKS and CDR2 YYEKEE come from the germline V gene (reference sequence). Unmatched junction bases numbered 12, after V lost 4 bases and J lost 8 bases. This clone was seen a single time. Profiling relied on immunoSEQ multiplex PCR, and the TCRdb table lists in-frame clones only, not all of them. The sample lists 200,000 or so clones, around 90% seen once, with about 1.7% in the top ten. Sample: peripheral blood. The chain couples TRBV5-5 to TRBJ1-4; 12 nucleotides match TRBD1. The clonotype was recovered from a man aged 65-85 years with acute or convalescent COVID-19. CDR3 nucleotides: TGTGCCAGCAGCCGCGGGACAGGGGGCCTCAAAGGAGAAAAACTGTTTTTT. Protein sequence: CASSRGTGGLKGEKLFF.